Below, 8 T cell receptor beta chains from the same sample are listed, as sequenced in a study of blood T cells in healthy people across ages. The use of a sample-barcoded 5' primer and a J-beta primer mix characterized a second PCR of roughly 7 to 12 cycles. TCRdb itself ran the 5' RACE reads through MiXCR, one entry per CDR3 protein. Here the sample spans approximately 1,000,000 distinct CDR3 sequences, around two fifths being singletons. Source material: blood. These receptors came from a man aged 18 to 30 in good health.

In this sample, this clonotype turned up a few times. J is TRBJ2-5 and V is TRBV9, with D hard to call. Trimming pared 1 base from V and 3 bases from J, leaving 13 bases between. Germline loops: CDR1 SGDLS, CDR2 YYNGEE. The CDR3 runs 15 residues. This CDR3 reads CASSVWGNSEETQYF. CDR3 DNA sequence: TGTGCCAGCAGCGTATGGGGAAACTCAGAAGAGACCCAGTACTTC.

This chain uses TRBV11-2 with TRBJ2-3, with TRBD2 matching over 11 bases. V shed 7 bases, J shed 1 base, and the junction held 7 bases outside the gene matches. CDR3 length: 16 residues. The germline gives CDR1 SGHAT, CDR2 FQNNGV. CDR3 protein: CASNQTSGGGTDTQYF. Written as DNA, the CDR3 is TGTGCCAGCAACCAAACTAGCGGGGGAGGCACAGATACGCAGTATTTT.

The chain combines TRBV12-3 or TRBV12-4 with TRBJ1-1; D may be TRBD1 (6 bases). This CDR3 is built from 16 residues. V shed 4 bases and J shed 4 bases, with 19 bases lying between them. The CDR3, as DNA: TGTGCCAGCAGTTGGAGGCCGCCAGGGGCCCTCACTGAAGCTTTCTTT. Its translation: CASSWRPPGALTEAFF.

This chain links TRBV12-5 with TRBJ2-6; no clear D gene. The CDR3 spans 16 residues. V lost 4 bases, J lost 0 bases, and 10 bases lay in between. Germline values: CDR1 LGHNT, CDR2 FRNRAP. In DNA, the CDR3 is TGTGCTAGTGGTTCAACTCCGGGCTCTGGGGCCAACGTCCTGACTTTC. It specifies CASGSTPGSGANVLTF.

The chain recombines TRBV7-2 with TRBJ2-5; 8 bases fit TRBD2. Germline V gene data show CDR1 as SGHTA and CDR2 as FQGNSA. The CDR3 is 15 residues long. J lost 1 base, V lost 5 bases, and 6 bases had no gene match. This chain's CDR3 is CASSPRAGAQETQYF. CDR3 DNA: TGTGCCAGCAGCCCTCGAGCGGGAGCCCAAGAGACCCAGTACTTC.

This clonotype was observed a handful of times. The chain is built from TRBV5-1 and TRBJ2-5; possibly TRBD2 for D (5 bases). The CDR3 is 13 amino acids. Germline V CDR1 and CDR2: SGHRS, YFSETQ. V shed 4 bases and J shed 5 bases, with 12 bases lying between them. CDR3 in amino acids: CASSQGSWETQYF. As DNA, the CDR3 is TGCGCCAGCAGCCAAGGGAGTTGGGAGACCCAGTACTTC.

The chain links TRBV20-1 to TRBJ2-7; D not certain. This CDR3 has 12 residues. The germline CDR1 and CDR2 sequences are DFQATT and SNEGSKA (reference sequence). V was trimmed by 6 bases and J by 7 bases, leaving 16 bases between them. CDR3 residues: CSAEFGPREQYF. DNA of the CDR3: TGCAGTGCAGAGTTCGGCCCACGTGAGCAGTACTTC.

In DNA form, the CDR3 reads TGCGCCAGCAGCCTCCTACTCACAAAGGAAAAACTGTTTTTT. Its protein is CASSLLLTKEKLFF. The chain carries TRBV5-1 and TRBJ1-4; D gene unclear. The V end lost 4 bases, the J end lost 8 bases, and 15 bases lay between the germline ends. In germline, CDR1 is SGHRS, CDR2 YFSETQ. The CDR3 is made up of 14 amino acids.